These T cell receptor beta chains were read from a single sample in a study of blood T cell repertoires in COVID-19. Measured with immunoSEQ multiplex PCR; TCRdb has only the in-frame clones, and not every one. The sample consists of 150,000 to 200,000 clones, about 85% of them appearing once. The sequenced sample was peripheral blood. The receptors shown here come from a woman older than 75 with acute or convalescent COVID-19. The conserved cysteine and the conserved F or W are not part of the CDR3 here.

V,J,length,CDR3
TRBV21-1,TRBJ1-2,11,ASSKANRGGYT
TRBV20-1,TRBJ2-5,15,SASSGLAVLYQETQY
TRBV5-1,TRBJ2-5,13,ASSLATTGVETQY
TRBV12-3/TRBV12-4,TRBJ1-3,11,ASSFGSGNTIY
TRBV3-1/TRBV3-2,TRBJ1-6,13,ASSHGRDRGSPLH
TRBV6-6,TRBJ2-2,13,ASSLLTGNTGELF
TRBV7-9,TRBJ1-2,13,ASSSSGTGGDGYT
TRBV12-3/TRBV12-4,TRBJ1-2,11,ASSLRGGYGYT
TRBV4-3,TRBJ2-1,14,ASSQDWGQGYGEQF
TRBV3-1/TRBV3-2,TRBJ2-1,12,ASSRRDNYNEQF
TRBV11-3,TRBJ2-1,13,ASSSTGGRIAEQF